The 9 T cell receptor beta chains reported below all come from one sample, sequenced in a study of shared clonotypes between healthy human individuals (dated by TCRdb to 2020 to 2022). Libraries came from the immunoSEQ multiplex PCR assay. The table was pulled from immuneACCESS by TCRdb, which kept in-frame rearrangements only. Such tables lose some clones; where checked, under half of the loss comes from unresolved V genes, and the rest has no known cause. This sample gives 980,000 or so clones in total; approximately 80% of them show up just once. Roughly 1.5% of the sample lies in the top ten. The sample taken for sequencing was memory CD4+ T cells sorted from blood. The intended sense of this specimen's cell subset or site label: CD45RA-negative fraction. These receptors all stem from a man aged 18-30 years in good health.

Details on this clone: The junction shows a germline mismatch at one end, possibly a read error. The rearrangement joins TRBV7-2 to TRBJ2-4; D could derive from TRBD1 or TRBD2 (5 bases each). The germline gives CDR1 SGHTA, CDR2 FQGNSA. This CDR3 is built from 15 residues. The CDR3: CASSPQPGTTGQLNF. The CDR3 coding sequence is TGTGCCAGCAGCCCCCAGCCCGGGACCACAGGTCAATTGAACTTC.

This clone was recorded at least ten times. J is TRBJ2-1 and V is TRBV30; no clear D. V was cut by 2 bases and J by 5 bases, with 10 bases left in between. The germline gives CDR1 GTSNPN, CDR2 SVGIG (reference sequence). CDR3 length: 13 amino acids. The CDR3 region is CAWSLGYDNEQFF. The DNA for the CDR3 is TGTGCCTGGAGTCTGGGGTACGACAATGAGCAGTTCTTC.

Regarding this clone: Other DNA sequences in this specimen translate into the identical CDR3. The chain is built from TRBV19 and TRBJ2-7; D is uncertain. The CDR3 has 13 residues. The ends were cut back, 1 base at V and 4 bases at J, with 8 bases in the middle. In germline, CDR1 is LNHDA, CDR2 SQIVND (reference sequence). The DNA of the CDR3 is TGTGCCAGTAGTATAGGAGCAGGTTACGAGCAGTACTTC. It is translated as CASSIGAGYEQYF.

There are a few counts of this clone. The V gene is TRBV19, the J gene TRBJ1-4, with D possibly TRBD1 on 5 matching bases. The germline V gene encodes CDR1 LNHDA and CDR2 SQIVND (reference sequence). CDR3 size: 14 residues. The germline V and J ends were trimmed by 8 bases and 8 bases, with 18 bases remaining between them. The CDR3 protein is CASGELSREEKLFF. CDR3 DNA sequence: TGTGCCAGTGGGGAGCTGTCCAGGGAGGAAAAACTGTTTTTT.

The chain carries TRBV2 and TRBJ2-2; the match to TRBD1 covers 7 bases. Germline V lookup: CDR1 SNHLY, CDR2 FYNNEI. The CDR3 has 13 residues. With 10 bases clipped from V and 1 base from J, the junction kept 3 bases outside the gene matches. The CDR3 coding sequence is TGTGCCATGCGACAGGGGAACACCGGGGAGCTGTTTTTT. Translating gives CAMRQGNTGELFF.

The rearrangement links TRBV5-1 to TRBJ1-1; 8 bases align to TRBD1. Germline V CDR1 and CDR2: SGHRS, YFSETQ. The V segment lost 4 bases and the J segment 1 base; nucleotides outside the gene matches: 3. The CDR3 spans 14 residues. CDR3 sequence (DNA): TGCGCCAGCAGCCAGGGACAGGAGAACACTGAAGCTTTCTTT. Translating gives CASSQGQENTEAFF.

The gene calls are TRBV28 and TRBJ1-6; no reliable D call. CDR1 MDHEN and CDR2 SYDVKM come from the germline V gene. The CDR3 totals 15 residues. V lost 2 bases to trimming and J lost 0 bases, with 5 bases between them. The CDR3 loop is CASSLGNSYNSPLHF. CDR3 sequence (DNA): TGTGCCAGCAGTTTAGGGAACTCCTATAATTCACCCCTCCACTTT.

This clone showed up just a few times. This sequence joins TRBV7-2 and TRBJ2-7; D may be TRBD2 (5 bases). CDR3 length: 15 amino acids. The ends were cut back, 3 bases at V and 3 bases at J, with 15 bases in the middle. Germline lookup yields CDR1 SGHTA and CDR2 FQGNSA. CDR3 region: CASSLGADHFYEQYF. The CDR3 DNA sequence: TGTGCCAGCAGCTTGGGAGCGGACCACTTCTACGAGCAGTACTTC.

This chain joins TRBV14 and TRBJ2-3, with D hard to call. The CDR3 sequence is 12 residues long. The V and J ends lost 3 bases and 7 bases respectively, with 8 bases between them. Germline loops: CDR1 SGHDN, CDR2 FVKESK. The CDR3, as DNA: TGTGCCAGCAGCCAGATCCGGAATACGCAGTATTTT. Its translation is CASSQIRNTQYF.